This T cell receptor beta chain was captured in a study of early T cells in non-severe SARS-CoV-2 infection (dated by TCRdb to the early 2020s). About the investigation overall: Bulk RNA from unsorted whole blood was used for TCR sequencing, so alpha and beta chains could not be paired.

This clonotype was found many times. It has no known antigen specificity. There are no base qualities to consult, and no much larger clone falls within one base. V is cut by 2 bases and J by 0 bases, and the space between the germline ends is 20 bases. The germline V gene gives CDR1 as MNHEY and CDR2 as SVGEGT. The CDR3 covers 18 residues, taking in both the cysteine and the phenylalanine. The CDR3 DNA has 54 bases and is translated from base 1. A case-control design nested within a healthcare worker cohort in London, UK, was used, with weekly nasopharyngeal swab PCR tests and blood sampling performed. Healthcare workers were enrolled in the week of the UK lockdown, from 23 to 31 March 2020, and were followed every week for up to roughly 15 weeks. The paper as a whole reports these results and caveats: VDJdb matching was skewed toward anti-spike CD8 responses and likely underestimated virus-specific expansions by missing private and CD4 specificities.

Library preparation employed 5' RACE. Sequencing took place on a NextSeq 500. Unique molecular identifiers were attached to individual cDNA molecules in the TCR library protocol so that sequencing error and PCR bias could be corrected. Both TCR alpha and beta chains were sequenced, and tight co-correlation was observed between alpha and beta sequence abundances in each sample. From the authors' description of their analysis: Decombinator V4 was used to annotate the V gene, J gene and CDR3 of the TCR sequences. TCRs were defined as expanded if a significant change between any two time points was detected under a Poisson model with p below 0.0001. TCR abundances were normalised to the total number of TCRs sequenced per sample and expressed as counts per million. MAIT TCRs were defined by TRAV1-2 paired with TRAJ12, TRAJ20 or TRAJ33, and iNKT TCRs by TRAV10 paired with TRAJ18. VDJdb, accessed 1 November 2021, was searched for CMV, EBV and SARS-CoV-2 annotated TCRs, excluding TCRs annotated for multiple antigens. The public reads were quality trimmed at Q25 with fastp and then assembled into clones with MiXCR by TCRdb, keeping productive beta chains. Every CDR3 protein is listed once, alongside the most common genes and DNA of its rows. These V and J calls are TCRdb output, not the study's own analysis. This sample has fewer than 65,000 distinct CDR3 sequences in its table, and roughly 8.8% of those were observed once. Clones ranked in the top ten supply under 15% of the sample.

Sequenced: whole blood. This receptor was obtained from an adult who was a healthcare worker with PCR-confirmed SARS-CoV-2 infection or an uninfected control (not recorded which). The rearrangement joined TRBV6-2 or TRBV6-3 to TRBJ2-7; TRBD2 could be the D gene, as 6 bases match. The base sequence is TGTGCCAGCAGTTACCCCGGGGGAGCGGGTATGAGCTCCTACGAGCAGTACTTC. It translates to CASSYPGGAGMSSYEQYF.